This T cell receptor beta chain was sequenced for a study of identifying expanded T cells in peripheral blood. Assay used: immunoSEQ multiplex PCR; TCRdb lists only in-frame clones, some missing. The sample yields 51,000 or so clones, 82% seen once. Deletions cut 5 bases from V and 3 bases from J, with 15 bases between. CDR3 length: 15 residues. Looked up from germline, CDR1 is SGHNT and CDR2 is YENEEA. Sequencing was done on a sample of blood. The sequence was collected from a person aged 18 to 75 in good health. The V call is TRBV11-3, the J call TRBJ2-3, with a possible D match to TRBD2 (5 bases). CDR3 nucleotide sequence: TGTGCCAGCAGCCCCCGTCGGACGGGGACAGATACGCAGTATTTT. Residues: CASSPRRTGTDTQYF. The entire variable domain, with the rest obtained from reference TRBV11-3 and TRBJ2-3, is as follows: EAGVVQSPRYKIIEKKQPVAFWCNPISGHNTLYWYLQNLGQGPELLIRYENEEAVDDSQLPKDRFSAERLKGVDSTLKIQPAELGDSAVYLCASSPRRTGTDTQYFGPGTRLTVL.